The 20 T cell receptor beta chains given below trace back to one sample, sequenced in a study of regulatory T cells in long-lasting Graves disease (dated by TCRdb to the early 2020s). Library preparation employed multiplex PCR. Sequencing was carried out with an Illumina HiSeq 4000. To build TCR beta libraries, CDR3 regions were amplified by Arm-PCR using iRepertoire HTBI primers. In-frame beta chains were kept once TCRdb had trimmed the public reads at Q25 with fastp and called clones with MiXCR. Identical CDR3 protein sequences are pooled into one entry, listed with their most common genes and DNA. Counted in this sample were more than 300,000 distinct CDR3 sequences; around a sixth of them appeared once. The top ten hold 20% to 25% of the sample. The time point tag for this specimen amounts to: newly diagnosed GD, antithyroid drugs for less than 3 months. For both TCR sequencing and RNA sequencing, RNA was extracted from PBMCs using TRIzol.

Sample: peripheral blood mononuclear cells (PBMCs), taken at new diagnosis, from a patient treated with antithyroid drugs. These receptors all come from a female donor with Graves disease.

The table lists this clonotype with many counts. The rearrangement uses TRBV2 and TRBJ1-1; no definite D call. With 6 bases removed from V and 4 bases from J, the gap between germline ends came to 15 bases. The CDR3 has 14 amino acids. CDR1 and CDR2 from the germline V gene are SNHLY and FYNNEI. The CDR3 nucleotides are TGTGCCAGCAGCTTAGACCGAGGAGGCACTGAAGCTTTCTTT. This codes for CASSLDRGGTEAFF.

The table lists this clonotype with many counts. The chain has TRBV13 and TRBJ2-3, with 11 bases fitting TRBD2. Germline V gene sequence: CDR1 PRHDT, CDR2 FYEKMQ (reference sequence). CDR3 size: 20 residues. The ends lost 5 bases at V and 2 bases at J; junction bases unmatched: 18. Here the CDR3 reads CASSALLFTSGSYDTDTQYF. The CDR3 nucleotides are TGTGCCAGCAGCGCCCTACTCTTCACTAGCGGGAGTTACGACACAGATACGCAGTATTTT. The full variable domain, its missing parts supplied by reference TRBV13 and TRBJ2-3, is AAGVIQSPRHLIKEKRETATLKCYPIPRHDTVYWYQQGPGQDPQFLISFYEKMQSDKGSIPDRFSAQQFSDYHSELNMSSLELGDSALYFCASSALLFTSGSYDTDTQYFGPGTRLTVL.

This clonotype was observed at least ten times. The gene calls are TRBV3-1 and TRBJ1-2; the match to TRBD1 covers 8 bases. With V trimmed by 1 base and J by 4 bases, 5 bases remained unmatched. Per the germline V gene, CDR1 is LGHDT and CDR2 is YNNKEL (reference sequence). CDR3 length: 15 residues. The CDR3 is CASSQAAGGFYGYTF. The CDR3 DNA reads TGTGCCAGCAGCCAAGCAGCAGGGGGCTTCTATGGCTACACCTTC.

Here the CDR3 reads CASSGRGLNYGYTF. CDR3 sequence (DNA): TGTGCCAGCAGCGGCAGGGGATTAAACTATGGCTACACCTTC. This chain uses TRBV7-9 with TRBJ1-2; possibly TRBD1 for D (6 bases). Trimming removed 5 bases from V and 2 bases from J, with 12 bases in between. This CDR3 is built from 14 residues. CDR1 is SEHNR, CDR2 FQNEAQ, per germline (reference sequence).

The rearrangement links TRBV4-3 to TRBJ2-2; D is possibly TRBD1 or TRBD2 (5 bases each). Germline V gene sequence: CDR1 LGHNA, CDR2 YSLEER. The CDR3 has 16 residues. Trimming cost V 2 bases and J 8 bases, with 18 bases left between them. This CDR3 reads CASSQQPGNEGGELFF. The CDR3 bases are TGCGCCAGCAGCCAACAGCCAGGCAATGAGGGGGGGGAGCTGTTTTTT.

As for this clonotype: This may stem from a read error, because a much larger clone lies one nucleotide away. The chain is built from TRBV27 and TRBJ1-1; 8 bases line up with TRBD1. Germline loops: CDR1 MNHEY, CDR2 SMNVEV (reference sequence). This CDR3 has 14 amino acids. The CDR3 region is CVSSLYRGDTEAFF. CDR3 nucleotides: TGTGTCAGCAGTTTATACAGGGGGGACACTGAAGCTTTCTTT.

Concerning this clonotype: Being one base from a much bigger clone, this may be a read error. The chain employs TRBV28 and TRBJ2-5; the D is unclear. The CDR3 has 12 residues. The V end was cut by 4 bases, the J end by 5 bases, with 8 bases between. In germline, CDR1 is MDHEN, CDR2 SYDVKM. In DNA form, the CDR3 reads TGTGCCAGCAGTTCGTCTTCGGAGACCCAGTACTTC. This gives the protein CASSSSSETQYF.

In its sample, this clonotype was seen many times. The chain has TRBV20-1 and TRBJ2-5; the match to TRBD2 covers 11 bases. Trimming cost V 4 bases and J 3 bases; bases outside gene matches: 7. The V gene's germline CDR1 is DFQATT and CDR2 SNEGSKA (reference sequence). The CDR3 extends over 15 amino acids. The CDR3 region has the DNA TGCAGTGCTACCAATAAGGGACTAGCGGAAGAGACCCAGTACTTC. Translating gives CSATNKGLAEETQYF.

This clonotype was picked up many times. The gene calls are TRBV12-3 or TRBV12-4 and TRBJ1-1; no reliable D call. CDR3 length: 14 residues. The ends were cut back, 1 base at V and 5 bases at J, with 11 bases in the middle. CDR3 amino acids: CASSLGSGWTEAFF. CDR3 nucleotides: TGTGCCAGCAGTTTAGGTTCGGGGTGGACTGAAGCTTTCTTT.

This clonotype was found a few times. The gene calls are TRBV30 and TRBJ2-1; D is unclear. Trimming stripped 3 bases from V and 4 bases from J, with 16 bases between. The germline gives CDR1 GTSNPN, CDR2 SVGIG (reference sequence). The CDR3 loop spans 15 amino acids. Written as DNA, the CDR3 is TGTGCCTGGAGACGACTCCCCGGTCCGTACAATGAGCAGTTCTTC. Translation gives CAWRRLPGPYNEQFF.

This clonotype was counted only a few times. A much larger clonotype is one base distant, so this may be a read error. The CDR3, as DNA: TGTACCAGTATAGGGACAGCCAACACTGAAGCTTTCTTT. It codes for CTSIGTANTEAFF. The genes are TRBV2 and TRBJ1-1; 7 bases are a match to TRBD1. The length of the CDR3 is 13 residues. The germline V gene encodes CDR1 SNHLY and CDR2 FYNNEI.

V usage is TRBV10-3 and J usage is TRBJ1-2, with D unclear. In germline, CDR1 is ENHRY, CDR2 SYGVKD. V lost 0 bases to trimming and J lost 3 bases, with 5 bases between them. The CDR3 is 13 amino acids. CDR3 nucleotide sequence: TGTGCCATCAGTGAGTCGTCCGACTATGGCTACACCTTC. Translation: CAISESSDYGYTF.

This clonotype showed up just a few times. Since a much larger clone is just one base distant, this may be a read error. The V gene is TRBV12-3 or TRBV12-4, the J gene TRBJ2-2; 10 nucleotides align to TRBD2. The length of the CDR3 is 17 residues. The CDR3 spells CASSYAVLAGNTGGLFF. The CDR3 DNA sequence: TGTGCCAGCAGTTACGCGGTACTAGCGGGGAACACCGGGGGGCTGTTTTTT.

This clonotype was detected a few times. The CDR3 DNA reads TGCGCCAGCAGCCCGGATGACAGGGGAATTAATGGCTACACCTTC. Amino acid sequence: CASSPDDRGINGYTF. The chain has TRBV4-1 and TRBJ1-2; 8 bases align to TRBD1. Germline V gene sequence: CDR1 MGHRA, CDR2 YSYEKL. The CDR3 sequence is 15 residues long. Trimming cost V 4 bases and J 6 bases; bases outside gene matches: 10.

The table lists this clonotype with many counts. CDR3 sequence (DNA): TGTGCCAGCAGGACCTTGGGGGGACGTGCTTTCTTT. Encoded protein: CASRTLGGRAFF. The chain carries TRBV28 and TRBJ1-1, with D tentatively TRBD1 (5 bases). The CDR3 runs to 12 residues. V dropped 6 bases and J dropped 11 bases, with 16 bases sitting between them. CDR1 is MDHEN and CDR2 is SYDVKM in the germline V gene.

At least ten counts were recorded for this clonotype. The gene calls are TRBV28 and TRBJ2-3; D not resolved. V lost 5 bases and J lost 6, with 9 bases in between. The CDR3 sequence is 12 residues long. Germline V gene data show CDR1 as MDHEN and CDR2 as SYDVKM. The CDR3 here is CASSVGWDTQYF. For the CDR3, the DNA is TGTGCCAGCAGTGTCGGGTGGGATACGCAGTATTTT.

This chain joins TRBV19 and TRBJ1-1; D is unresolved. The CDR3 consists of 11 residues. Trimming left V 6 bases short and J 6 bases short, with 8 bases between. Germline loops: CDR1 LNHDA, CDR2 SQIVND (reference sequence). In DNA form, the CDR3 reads TGTGCCAGTAGAATTTTGGCTGAAGCTTTCTTT. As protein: CASRILAEAFF. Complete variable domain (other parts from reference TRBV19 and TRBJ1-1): DGGITQSPKYLFRKEGQNVTLSCEQNLNHDAMYWYRQDPGQGLRLIYYSQIVNDFQKGDIAEGYSVSREKKESFPLTVTSAQKNPTAFYLCASRILAEAFFGQGTRLTVV.

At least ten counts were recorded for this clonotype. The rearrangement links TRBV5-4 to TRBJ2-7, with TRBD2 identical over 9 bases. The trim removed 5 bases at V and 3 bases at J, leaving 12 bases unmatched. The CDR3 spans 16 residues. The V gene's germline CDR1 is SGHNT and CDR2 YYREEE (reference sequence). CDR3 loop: CASSFYDRAGGYEQYF. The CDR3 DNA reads TGTGCCAGCAGTTTTTACGACAGAGCGGGAGGCTACGAGCAGTACTTC.

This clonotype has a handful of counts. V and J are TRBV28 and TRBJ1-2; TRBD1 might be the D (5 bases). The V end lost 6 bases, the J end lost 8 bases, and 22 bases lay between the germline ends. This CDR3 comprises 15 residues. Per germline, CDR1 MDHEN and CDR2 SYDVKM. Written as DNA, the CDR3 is TGTGCCAGCAGGGCCTCCAGGGCCGCTTGTGAGGGCTACACCTTC. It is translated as CASRASRAACEGYTF.

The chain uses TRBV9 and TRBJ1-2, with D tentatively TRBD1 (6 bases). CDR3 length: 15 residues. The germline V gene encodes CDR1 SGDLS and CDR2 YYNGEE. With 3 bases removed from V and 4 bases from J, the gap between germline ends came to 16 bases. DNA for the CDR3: TGTGCCAGCAGCGGCGGATGGGACACTAGCTATGGCTACACCTTC. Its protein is CASSGGWDTSYGYTF.